This TCR beta chain was found in a study of CD8 T cells in Susac syndrome. The CDR3 consists of 14 residues. The germline V and J ends were trimmed by 1 base and 6 bases, with 9 bases remaining between them. Germline V gene data show CDR1 as SGHAT and CDR2 as FQNNGV. The RNA, roughly 0.5 to 1 ug, was put through reverse transcription using random hexamers. Multiplex immunoSEQ PCR targeted 54 Vbeta and 13 Jbeta TCR beta segments. TCRdb recomputed calls from the immunoSEQ multiplex PCR reads with MiXCR, one row per CDR3 protein. The sample holds about 300,000 distinct CDR3 sequences, approximately 90% seen once. High-throughput TCR beta sequencing covered peripheral CD8+ and CD4+ T cells. Treatment-naive patients with stable or active relapsing-remitting disease were the multiple sclerosis controls. Negative magnetic isolation gave CD8+ and CD4+ cells; FACS enriched CD8+ TEMRA.

This rearrangement joins TRBV11-2 to TRBJ2-2; D perhaps matches TRBD2 (7 bases). The receptor comes from a human donor with multiple sclerosis. Sequences were obtained from CD8+ T cells from PBMCs. The CDR3 DNA reads TGTGCCAGCAGCTTAGGAGGGGGGGCCGGGGAGCTGTTTTTT. This sequence encodes CASSLGGGAGELFF.